The T cell receptor beta chain described here comes from a study of regulatory T cells in long-lasting Graves disease. In its sample, this clonotype was seen many times. Arm-PCR of CDR3 regions and iRepertoire HTBI primers were used to build TCR beta libraries. One entry per CDR3 protein results from TCRdb running MiXCR on the multiplex PCR reads. Here the sample spans more than 400,000 distinct CDR3 sequences, about 15% being singletons. As to time point: newly diagnosed GD, antithyroid drugs for less than 3 months. PBMCs were the source of the RNA used for TCR sequencing. This CDR3 has 13 amino acids. Looked up from germline, CDR1 is KGHSH and CDR2 is LQKENI. V gave up 3 bases and J gave up 4 bases, with 7 bases separating them. The data also belong to a second study, concerning T cells in Graves' hyperthyroidism and ophthalmopathy. That work contributes: The TCR CDR3 first-round RT-PCR relied on the HTBI primer set.

The chain joins TRBV18 to TRBJ2-1; no firm D call. The sample consisted of peripheral blood mononuclear cells (PBMCs), taken at new diagnosis, from a patient treated with antithyroid drugs. The TCR sequence derives from a woman under 40 with Graves disease. In DNA form, the CDR3 reads TGTGCCAGCTCACCGATGGAATACAATGAGCAGTTCTTC. Residues: CASSPMEYNEQFF.